Sequencing of this T cell receptor (beta chain) was carried out in a study of T cell clones after liver transplantation. As for the study in general: Samples came from ITN030ST, which attempted immunosuppression withdrawal within 2 years of liver transplantation. Without induction therapy, subjects received standard immunosuppression until 12-24 months post-transplant. TCRbeta sequencing after a pre-transplant mixed lymphocyte reaction identified graft-donor-reactive clones, later tracked in post-transplant blood. Three of eight recipients were HCV-positive; others had non-autoimmune, non-viral indications.

A few counts support this clone. Assay: immunoSEQ multiplex PCR; the TCRdb copy retains only in-frame clones and omits some. The sample contains tens of thousands of clones, roughly 70% of which appear only once. Sample: CD4+ T cells from blood, taken at the 22-month timepoint. The sequence came from a human patient who received a liver transplant. The graft donor may have given rise to some T cells.

This CDR3 reads CASSEYIYEQYF. CDR3 sequence (DNA): TGTGCCAGCAGTGAATACATCTACGAGCAGTACTTC. The genes are TRBV25-1 and TRBJ2-7; D not resolved. With 0 bases removed from V and 3 bases from J, the gap between germline ends came to 3 bases. Germline V gene lookup returns CDR1 MGHDK and CDR2 SYGVNS. There are 12 residues in the CDR3.